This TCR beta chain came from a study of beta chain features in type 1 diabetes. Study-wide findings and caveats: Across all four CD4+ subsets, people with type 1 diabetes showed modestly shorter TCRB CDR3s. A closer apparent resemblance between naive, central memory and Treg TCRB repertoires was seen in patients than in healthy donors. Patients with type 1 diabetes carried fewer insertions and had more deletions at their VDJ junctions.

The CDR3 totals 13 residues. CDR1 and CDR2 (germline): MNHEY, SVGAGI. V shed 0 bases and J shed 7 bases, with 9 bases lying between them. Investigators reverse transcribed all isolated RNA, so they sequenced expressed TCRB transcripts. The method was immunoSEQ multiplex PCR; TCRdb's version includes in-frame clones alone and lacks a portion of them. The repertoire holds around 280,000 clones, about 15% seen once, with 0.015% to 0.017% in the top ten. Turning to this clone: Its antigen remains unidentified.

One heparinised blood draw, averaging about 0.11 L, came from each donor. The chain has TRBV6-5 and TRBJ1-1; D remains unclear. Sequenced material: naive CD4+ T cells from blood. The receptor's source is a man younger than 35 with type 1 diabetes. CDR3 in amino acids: CASSYSAGFEAFF. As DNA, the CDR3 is TGTGCCAGCAGTTACTCCGCGGGATTTGAAGCTTTCTTT.